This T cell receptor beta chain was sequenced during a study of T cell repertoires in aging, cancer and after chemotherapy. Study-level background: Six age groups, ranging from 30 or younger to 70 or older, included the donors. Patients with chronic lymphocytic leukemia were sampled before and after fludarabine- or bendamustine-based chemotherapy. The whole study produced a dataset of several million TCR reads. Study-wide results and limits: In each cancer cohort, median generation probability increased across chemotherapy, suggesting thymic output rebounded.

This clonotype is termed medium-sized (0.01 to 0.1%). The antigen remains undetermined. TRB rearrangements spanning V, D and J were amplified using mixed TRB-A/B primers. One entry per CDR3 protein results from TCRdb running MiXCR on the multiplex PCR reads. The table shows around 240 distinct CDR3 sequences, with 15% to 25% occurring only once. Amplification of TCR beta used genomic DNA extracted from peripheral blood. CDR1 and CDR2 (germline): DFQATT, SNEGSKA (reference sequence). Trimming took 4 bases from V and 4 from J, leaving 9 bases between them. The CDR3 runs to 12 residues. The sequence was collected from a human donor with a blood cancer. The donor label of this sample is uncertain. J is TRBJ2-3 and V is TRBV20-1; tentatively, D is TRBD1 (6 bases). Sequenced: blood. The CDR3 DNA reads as TGCAGTGCTATTGGGGGCGCAGATACGCAGTATTTT. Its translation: CSAIGGADTQYF.